Listed below are T cell receptor beta chains from one sample, sequenced in a study of molecular identifiers for immune sequencing clone quantification. TCRdb fed the PCR reads into MiXCR, producing one record per CDR3 protein. This table holds roughly 630,000 distinct CDR3 sequences, roughly 23% found once. The sample comprised naive CD8+ T cells from blood, with Jurkat cell RNA spiked in. The receptors were gathered from a human donor in good health. Some libraries in this study had Jurkat cell RNA spiked in. The CDR3 runs from the conserved cysteine through the conserved F or W. A D gene is named only where the DNA matches it firmly. Size tells how often a clone was seen (once, few, many) or the class of an expanded clone, and some rows leave it out.

TRBJ2-5	TRBV21-1	-	few	CASSRGDTPGTQYF	TGTGCCAGCAGCCGAGGGGACACCCCAGGAACCCAGTACTTC
TRBJ2-1	TRBV4-3	-	-	CASGQDSSSMGSEQFF	TGCGCCAGCGGCCAAGATAGTAGTTCCATGGGGAGTGAGCAGTTCTTC
TRBJ1-1	TRBV5-8	-	many	CASSLGQPGTEAFF	TGTGCCAGCAGCTTGGGGCAGCCGGGCACTGAAGCTTTCTTT
TRBJ2-2	TRBV20-1	TRBD2	many	CSARAELAGVPTGELFF	TGCAGTGCTAGAGCTGAACTAGCGGGAGTCCCCACCGGGGAGCTGTTTTTT
TRBJ1-1	TRBV28	-	-	CACTLAGTVNTEAFF	TGTGCCTGCACACTCGCCGGGACGGTGAACACTGAAGCTTTCTTT
TRBJ2-7	TRBV27	TRBD1	-	CASRRQGLGYEQYF	TGTGCCAGCAGGCGACAGGGGCTAGGCTACGAGCAGTACTTC
TRBJ2-7	TRBV6-1	-	few	CASSENTGASYEQYF	TGTGCCAGCAGTGAAAATACAGGTGCTTCCTACGAGCAGTACTTC
TRBJ1-4	TRBV4-3	-	-	CASSQDKGGYANEKLFF	TGCGCCAGCAGCCAGGATAAAGGGGGTTACGCTAATGAAAAACTGTTTTTT
TRBJ2-2	TRBV30	TRBD1	few	CAWSDDRVNTGELFF	TGTGCCTGGAGTGATGACAGGGTGAACACCGGGGAGCTGTTTTTT
TRBJ2-3	TRBV7-9	-	-	CASRPQVGGRKDTQYF	TGTGCCAGCAGGCCCCAGGTCGGGGGGCGGAAAGATACGCAGTATTTT
TRBJ2-7	TRBV7-6	-	-	CASNLDRAEQYF	TGTGCCAGCAACTTAGACAGAGCCGAGCAGTACTTC
TRBJ2-1	TRBV29-1	TRBD2	many	CSVWREGLNEQFF	TGCAGCGTGTGGCGGGAGGGCCTCAATGAGCAGTTCTTC
TRBJ2-7	TRBV11-2	TRBD1	-	CASSNRDRDYFEQYF	TGTGCCAGCAGCAACCGGGACAGGGATTATTTCGAGCAGTACTTC
TRBJ2-1	TRBV11-2	TRBD1	-	CASSPRTGGGGNEQFF	TGTGCCAGCAGTCCCCGGACAGGGGGCGGTGGCAATGAGCAGTTCTTC